The clone carrying this T cell receptor (beta chain) has more than one count but fewer than ten. These data originate in a study of identical twins. V was clipped by 4 bases and J by 0 bases; unmatched bases: 7. Germline values: CDR1 MGHRA, CDR2 YSYEKL. The CDR3 consists of 18 residues. TCRdb fed the 5' RACE reads into MiXCR, producing one record per CDR3 protein. This table holds more than 1.5 million distinct CDR3 sequences, 32% found once. This receptor was taken from a newborn girl in good health. The sample taken for sequencing was cord blood. V usage is TRBV4-1 and J usage is TRBJ2-4; 12 bases are shared with TRBD2. The CDR3 spells CASSPLAGGPVAKNIQYF. CDR3 nucleotide sequence: TGCGCCAGCAGCCCCCTAGCGGGAGGGCCGGTAGCCAAAAACATTCAGTACTTC.